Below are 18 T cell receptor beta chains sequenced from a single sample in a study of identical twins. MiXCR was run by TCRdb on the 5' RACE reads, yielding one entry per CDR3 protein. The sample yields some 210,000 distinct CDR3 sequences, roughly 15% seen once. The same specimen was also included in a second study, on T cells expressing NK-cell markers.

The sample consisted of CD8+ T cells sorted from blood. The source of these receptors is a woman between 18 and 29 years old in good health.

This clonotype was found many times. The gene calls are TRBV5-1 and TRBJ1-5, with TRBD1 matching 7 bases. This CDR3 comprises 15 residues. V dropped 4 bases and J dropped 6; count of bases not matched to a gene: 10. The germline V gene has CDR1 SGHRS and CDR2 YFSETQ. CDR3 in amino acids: CASSPNRGRSQPQHF. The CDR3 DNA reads TGCGCCAGCAGCCCCAACAGGGGTAGGAGTCAGCCCCAGCATTTT.

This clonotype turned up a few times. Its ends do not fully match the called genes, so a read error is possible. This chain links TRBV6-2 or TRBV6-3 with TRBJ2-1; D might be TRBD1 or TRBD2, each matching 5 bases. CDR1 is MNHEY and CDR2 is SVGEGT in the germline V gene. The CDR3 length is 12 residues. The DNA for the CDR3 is TGTGCCAGCAGTTATTTGGGGGACCACCGGGTTTTC. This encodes CASSYLGDHRVF.

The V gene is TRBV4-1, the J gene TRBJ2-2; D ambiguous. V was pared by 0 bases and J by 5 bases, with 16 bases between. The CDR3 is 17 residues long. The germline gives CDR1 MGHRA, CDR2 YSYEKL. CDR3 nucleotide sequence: TGCGCCAGCAGCCAAGACACCCTGCGGAGCTTTACCGGGGAGCTGTTTTTT. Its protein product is CASSQDTLRSFTGELFF.

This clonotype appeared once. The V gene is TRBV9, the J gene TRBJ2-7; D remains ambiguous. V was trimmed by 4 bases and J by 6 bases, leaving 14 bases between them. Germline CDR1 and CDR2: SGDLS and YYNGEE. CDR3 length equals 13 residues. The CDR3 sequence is CASSFLGSGEQYF. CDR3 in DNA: TGTGCCAGCAGCTTCTTAGGGTCGGGCGAGCAGTACTTC. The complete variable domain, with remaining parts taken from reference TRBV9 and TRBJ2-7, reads DSGVTQTPKHLITATGQRVTLRCSPRSGDLSVYWYQQSLDQGLQFLIQYYNGEERAKGNILERFSAQQFPDLHSELNLSSLELGDSALYFCASSFLGSGEQYFGPGTRLTVT.

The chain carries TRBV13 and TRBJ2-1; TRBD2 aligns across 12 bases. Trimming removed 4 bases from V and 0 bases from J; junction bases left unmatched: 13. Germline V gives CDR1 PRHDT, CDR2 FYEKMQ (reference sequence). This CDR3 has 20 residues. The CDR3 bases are TGTGCCAGCAGCTCTACCCCCGGGACTAGCGGGTTAAGCTCCTACAATGAGCAGTTCTTC. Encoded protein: CASSSTPGTSGLSSYNEQFF.

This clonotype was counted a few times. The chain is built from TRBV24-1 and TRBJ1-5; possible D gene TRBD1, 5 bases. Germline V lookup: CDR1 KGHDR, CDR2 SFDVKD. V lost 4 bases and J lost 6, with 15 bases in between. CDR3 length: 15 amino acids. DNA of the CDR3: TGTGCCACCAGTGACCTGGGGAGGGGAGGTCAGCCCCAGCATTTT. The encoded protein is CATSDLGRGGQPQHF.

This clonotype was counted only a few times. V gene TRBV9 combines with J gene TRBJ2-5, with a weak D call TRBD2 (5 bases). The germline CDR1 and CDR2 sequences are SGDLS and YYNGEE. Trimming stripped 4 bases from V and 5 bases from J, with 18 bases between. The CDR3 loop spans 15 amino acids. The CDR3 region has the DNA TGTGCCAGCAGCCTCCGGGGAGCTTTAGGGGAGACCCAGTACTTC. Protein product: CASSLRGALGETQYF.

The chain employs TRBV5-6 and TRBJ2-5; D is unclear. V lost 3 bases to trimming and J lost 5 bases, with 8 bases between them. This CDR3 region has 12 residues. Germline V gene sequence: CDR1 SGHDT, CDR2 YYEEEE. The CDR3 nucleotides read TGTGCCAGCAGCTCCGACCCCGAGACCCAGTACTTC. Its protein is CASSSDPETQYF.

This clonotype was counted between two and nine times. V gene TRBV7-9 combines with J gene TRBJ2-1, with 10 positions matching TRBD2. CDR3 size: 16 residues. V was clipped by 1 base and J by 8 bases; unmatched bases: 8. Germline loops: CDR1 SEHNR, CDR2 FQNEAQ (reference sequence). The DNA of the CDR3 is TGTGCCAGCAGCTTAGGGCTAGCGGGGGTAGGAGATGAGCAGTTCTTC. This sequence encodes CASSLGLAGVGDEQFF. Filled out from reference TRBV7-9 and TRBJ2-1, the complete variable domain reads DTGVSQNPRHKITKRGQNVTFRCDPISEHNRLYWYRQTLGQGPEFLTYFQNEAQLEKSRLLSDRFSAERPKGSFSTLEIQRTEQGDSAMYLCASSLGLAGVGDEQFFGPGTRLTVL.

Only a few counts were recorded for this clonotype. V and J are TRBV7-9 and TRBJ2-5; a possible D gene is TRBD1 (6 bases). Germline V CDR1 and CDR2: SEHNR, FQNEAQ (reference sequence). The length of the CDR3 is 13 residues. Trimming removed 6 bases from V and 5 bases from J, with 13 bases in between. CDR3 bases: TGTGCCAGCAGAGAGGGGGTGCGCGAGACCCAGTACTTC. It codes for CASREGVRETQYF.

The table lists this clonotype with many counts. Here the CDR3 reads CASSFVSREVNEQFF. In DNA form, the CDR3 reads TGTGCCAGCAGCTTCGTAAGCCGGGAGGTCAATGAGCAGTTCTTC. The V and J genes are TRBV7-9 and TRBJ2-1; TRBD2 matches 7 bases. This CDR3 is 15 amino acids long. Germline-derived CDR1 and CDR2 are SEHNR and FQNEAQ (reference sequence). The V and J ends lost 3 bases and 6 bases, in that order; junction bases with no gene match: 8.

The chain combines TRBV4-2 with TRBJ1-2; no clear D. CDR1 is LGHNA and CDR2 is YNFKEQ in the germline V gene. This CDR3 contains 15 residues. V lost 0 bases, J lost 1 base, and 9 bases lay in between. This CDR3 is CASSQDRSSNYGYTF. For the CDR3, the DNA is TGTGCCAGCAGCCAAGATAGGTCCAGTAACTATGGCTACACCTTC.

Written as DNA, the CDR3 is TGCAGCACATTGGACAGGGGACTCGACGAGCAGTACTTC. Translated: CSTLDRGLDEQYF. The chain combines TRBV29-1 with TRBJ2-7; TRBD1 aligns across 9 bases. V was clipped by 8 bases and J by 5 bases; unmatched bases: 10. The length of the CDR3 is 13 residues. The germline V gene has CDR1 SQVTM and CDR2 ANQGSEA.

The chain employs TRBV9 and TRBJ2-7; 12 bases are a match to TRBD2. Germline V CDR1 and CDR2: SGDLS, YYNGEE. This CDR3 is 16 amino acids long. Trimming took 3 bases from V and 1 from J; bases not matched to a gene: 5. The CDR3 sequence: CASSEGGLAGSYEQYF. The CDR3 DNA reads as TGTGCCAGCAGCGAGGGAGGACTAGCGGGATCCTACGAGCAGTACTTC.

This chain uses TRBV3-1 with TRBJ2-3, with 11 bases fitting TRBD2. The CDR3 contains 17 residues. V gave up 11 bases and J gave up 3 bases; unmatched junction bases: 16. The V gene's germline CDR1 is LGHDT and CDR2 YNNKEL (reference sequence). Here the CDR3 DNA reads TGTGCCTCCACCAAGCACGTAGCGGGGGGGCTTACAGATACGCAGTATTTT. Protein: CASTKHVAGGLTDTQYF.

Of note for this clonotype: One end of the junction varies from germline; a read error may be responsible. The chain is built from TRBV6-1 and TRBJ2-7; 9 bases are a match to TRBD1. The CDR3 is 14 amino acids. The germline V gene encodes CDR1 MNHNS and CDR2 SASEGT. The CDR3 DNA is TGTGCCAGCAGCCCCGGGACAGGGATCTACGAGCGGTACTTC. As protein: CASSPGTGIYERYF.

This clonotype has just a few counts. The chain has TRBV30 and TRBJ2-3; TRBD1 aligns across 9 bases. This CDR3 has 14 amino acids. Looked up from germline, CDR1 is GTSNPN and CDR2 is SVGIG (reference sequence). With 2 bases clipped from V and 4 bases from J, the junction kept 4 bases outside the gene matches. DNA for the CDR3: TGTGCCTGGAGTTCCGGGACAGGGTCAGATACGCAGTATTTT. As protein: CAWSSGTGSDTQYF.

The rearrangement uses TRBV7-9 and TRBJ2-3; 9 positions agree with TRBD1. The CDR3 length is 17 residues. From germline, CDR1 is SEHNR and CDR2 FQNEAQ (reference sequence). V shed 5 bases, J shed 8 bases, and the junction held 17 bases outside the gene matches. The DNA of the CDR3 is TGTGCCAGCAGCGTATCTCCCGGGACAGGGTTGCTTGGTACGCAGTATTTT. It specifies CASSVSPGTGLLGTQYF.